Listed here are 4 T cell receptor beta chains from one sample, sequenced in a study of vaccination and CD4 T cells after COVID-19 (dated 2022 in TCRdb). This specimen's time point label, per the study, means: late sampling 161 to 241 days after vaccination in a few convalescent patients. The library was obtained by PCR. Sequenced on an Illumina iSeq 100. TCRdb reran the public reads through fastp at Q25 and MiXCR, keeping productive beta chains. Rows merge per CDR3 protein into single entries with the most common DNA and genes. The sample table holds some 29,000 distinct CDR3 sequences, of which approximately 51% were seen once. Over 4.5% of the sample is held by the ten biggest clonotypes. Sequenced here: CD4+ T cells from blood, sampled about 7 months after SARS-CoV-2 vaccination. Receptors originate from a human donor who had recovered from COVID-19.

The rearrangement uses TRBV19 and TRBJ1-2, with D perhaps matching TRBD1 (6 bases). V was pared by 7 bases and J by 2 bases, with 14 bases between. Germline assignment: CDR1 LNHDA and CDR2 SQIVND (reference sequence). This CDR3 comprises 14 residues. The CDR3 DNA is TGTGCCAGTAACAGGGTGGGCAGAAACTATGGCTACACCTTC. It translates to CASNRVGRNYGYTF.

CDR3 residues: CASSFTFCRGCGGYTF. In nucleotides, the CDR3 is TGTGCCAGCAGCTTCACGTTCTGCAGGGGCTGCGGCGGCTACACCTTC. The chain recombines TRBV7-6 with TRBJ1-2; tentative D call: TRBD1 (6 bases). Between the trimmed V and J ends, which lost 3 bases and 8 bases, there was a span of 22 bases. The length of the CDR3 is 16 residues. CDR1 is SGHVS and CDR2 is FNYEAQ in the germline V gene.

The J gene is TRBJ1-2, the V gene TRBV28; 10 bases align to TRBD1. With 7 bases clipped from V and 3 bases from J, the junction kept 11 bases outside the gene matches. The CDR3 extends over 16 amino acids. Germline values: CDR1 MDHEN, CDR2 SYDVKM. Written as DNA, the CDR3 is TGTGCCAGCATGCAGGGACAGGGGCCGATGTACTATGGCTACACCTTC. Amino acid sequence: CASMQGQGPMYYGYTF.

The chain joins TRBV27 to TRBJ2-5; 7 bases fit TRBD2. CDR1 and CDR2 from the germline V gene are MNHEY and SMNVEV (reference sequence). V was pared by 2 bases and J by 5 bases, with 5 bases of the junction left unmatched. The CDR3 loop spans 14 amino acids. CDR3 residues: CASSLTWGGETQYF. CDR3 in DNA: TGTGCCAGCAGTTTAACGTGGGGGGGGGAGACCCAGTACTTC.